The rows below give T cell receptor beta chains drawn from one sample of a study of human T cells and chemical hapten exposure. TCRdb passed the RACE reads through MiXCR, listing each CDR3 protein once. Seen here are tens of thousands of distinct CDR3 sequences, about 11% observed once, and the top ten hold 1.8%. The material sequenced was whole blood, taken in connection with sensitization to the hapten diphenylcyclopropenone (DPC). The receptors stem from a woman in her forties with alopecia areata. Some clones in this sample may be carry-over from other donors' samples. Both conserved end residues are part of each CDR3. The D gene is left open where the match is weak. Clone sizes are given selectively: once, few, many, or a class where the clone is expanded.

d_gene | abundance | j_gene | v_gene | CDR3aa | CDR3nt
. | many | TRBJ1-1 | TRBV5-1 | CASSLNGANTEAFF | TGCGCCAGCAGCTTGAACGGAGCGAACACTGAAGCTTTCTTT
. | many | TRBJ2-7 | TRBV28 | CASSSPTSKVEQYF | TGTGCCAGCAGTTCCCCGACCTCCAAGGTGGAGCAGTACTTC
. | . | TRBJ1-1 | TRBV10-3 | CAISGQVGGNTEAFF | TGTGCCATCAGTGGACAGGTTGGGGGGAACACTGAAGCTTTCTTT
. | many | TRBJ1-3 | TRBV7-9 | CASSLAASSGNTIYF | TGTGCCAGCAGCTTAGCCGCAAGCTCTGGAAACACCATATATTTT
. | . | TRBJ2-1 | TRBV4-3 | CASSQDYAGVGRNEQFF | TGCGCCAGCAGCCAAGATTACGCAGGGGTGGGCAGGAATGAGCAGTTCTTC
TRBD2 | many | TRBJ2-1 | TRBV3-1 | CASSQDVLAGGPENEQFF | TGTGCCAGCAGCCAAGATGTCCTAGCGGGAGGGCCCGAGAATGAGCAGTTCTTC
. | many | TRBJ2-1 | TRBV2 | CASSELLVMSNEQFF | TGTGCCAGCAGTGAATTGCTAGTTATGTCAAATGAGCAGTTCTTC
. | many | TRBJ2-3 | TRBV28 | CASGKDYTQYF | TGTGCCAGCGGAAAGGACTATACGCAGTATTTT
. | many | TRBJ2-1 | TRBV18 | CASSPEGRSSYNEQFF | TGTGCCAGCTCACCAGAGGGACGGAGCTCCTACAATGAGCAGTTCTTC
. | many | TRBJ1-1 | TRBV7-2 | CASSPTPNTEAFF | TGTGCCAGCAGCCCTACACCGAACACTGAAGCTTTCTTT
. | few | TRBJ2-6 | TRBV11-2 | CAGRNSGANVLTF | TGTGCCGGTCGTAACTCTGGGGCCAACGTCCTGACTTTC
. | . | TRBJ2-2 | TRBV6-5 | CASSSNTGELFF | TGTGCCAGTTCATCGAACACCGGGGAGCTGTTTTTT
TRBD2 | many | TRBJ2-7 | TRBV9 | CASSRVSGSPYEQYF | TGTGCCAGCAGTCGGGTTAGCGGGAGTCCCTACGAGCAGTACTTC
. | few | TRBJ2-7 | TRBV27 | CASSLASGVREQYF | TGTGCCAGCAGTCTCGCCTCGGGGGTTAGGGAGCAGTACTTC
. | few | TRBJ2-7 | TRBV18 | CASSPRTVNYEQYF | TGTGCCAGCTCACCACGGACAGTTAACTACGAGCAGTACTTC
. | few | TRBJ2-1 | TRBV7-9 | CASSLEDTRNEQFF | TGTGCCAGCAGCTTAGAGGACACTAGGAATGAGCAGTTCTTC
. | . | TRBJ1-6 | TRBV9 | CASSTSQSSYNSPLHF | TGTGCCAGCAGCACCTCACAGAGCTCCTATAATTCACCCCTCCACTTT